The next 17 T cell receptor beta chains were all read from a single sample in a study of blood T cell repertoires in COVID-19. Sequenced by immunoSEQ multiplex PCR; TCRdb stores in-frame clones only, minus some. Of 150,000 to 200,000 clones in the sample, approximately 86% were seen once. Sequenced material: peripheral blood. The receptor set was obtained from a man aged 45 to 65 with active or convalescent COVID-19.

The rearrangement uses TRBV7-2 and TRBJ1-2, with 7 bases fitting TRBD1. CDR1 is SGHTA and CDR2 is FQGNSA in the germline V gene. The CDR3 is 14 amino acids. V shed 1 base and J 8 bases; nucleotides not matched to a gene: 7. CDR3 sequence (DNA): TGTGCCAGCAGCTTAGTGGGACAGCCGGAGGGCTACACCTTC. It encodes CASSLVGQPEGYTF.

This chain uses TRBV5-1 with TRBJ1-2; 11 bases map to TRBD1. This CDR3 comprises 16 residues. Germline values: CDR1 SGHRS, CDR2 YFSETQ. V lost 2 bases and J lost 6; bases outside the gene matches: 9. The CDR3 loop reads CASSFWTGGRSHGYTF. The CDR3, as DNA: TGCGCCAGCAGCTTCTGGACAGGGGGCAGATCCCATGGCTACACCTTC.

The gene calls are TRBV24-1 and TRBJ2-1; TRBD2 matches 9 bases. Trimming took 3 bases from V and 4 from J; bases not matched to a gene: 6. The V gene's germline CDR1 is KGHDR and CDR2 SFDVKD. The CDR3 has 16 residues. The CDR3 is CATSDPVAGEYNEQFF. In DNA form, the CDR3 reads TGTGCCACCAGTGATCCCGTAGCGGGGGAGTACAATGAGCAGTTCTTC.

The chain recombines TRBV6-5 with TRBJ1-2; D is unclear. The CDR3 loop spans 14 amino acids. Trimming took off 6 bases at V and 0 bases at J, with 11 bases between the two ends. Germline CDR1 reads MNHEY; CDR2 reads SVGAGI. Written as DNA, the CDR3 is TGTGCCAGCAGCTCTCCAGTTTCTAACTATGGCTACACCTTC. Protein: CASSSPVSNYGYTF.

The CDR3 here is CASSYPGTRDNEQFF. The DNA for the CDR3 is TGTGCCAGCAGCTACCCCGGGACTAGAGACAATGAGCAGTTCTTC. The V and J genes are TRBV2 and TRBJ2-1; TRBD2 aligns across 8 bases. The V gene end was trimmed by 6 bases and the J gene end by 5 bases; junction bases not matched to a gene: 9. The CDR3 contains 15 residues. The germline CDR1 and CDR2 sequences are SNHLY and FYNNEI.

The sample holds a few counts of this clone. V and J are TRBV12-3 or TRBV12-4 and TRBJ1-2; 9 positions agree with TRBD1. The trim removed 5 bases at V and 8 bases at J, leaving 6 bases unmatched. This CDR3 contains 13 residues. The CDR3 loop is CASSAQGAGGYTF. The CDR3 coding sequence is TGTGCCAGCAGTGCACAGGGGGCCGGGGGCTACACCTTC.

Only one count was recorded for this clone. The CDR3 is CASSLRMGPGQGGNEQFF. The CDR3 bases are TGTGCCAGCAGCCTCCGCATGGGACCGGGACAGGGGGGCAATGAGCAGTTCTTC. The V and J genes are TRBV4-2 and TRBJ2-1; 11 positions match TRBD1. The CDR3 runs 18 residues. The V gene's germline CDR1 is LGHNA and CDR2 YNFKEQ. Unmatched junction bases numbered 14, after V lost 4 bases and J lost 6 bases.

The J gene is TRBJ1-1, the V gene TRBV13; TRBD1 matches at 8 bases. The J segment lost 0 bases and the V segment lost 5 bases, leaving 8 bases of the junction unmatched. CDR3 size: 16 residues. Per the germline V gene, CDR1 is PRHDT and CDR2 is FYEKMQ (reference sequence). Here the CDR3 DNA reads TGTGCCAGCAGCCCCGGACAGGGTGGGATGAACACTGAAGCTTTCTTT. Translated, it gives CASSPGQGGMNTEAFF.

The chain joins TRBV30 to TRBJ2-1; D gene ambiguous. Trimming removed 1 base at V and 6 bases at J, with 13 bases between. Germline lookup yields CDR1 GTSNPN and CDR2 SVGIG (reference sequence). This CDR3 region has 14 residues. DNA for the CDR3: TGTGCCTGGAGTGAATCGGTCAGGTCCAATGAGCAGTTCTTC. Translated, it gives CAWSESVRSNEQFF. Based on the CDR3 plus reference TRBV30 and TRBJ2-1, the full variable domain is SQTIHQWPATLVQPVGSPLSLECTVEGTSNPNLYWYRQAAGRGLQLLFYSVGIGQISSEVPQNLSASRPQDRQFILSSKKLLLSDSGFYLCAWSESVRSNEQFFGPGTRLTVL.

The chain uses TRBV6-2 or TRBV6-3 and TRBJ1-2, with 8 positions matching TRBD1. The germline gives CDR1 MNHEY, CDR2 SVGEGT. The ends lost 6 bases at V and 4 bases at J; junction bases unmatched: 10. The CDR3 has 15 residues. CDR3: CASSPLDRVGYGYTF. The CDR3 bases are TGTGCCAGCAGCCCCCTGGACAGGGTGGGCTATGGCTACACCTTC.

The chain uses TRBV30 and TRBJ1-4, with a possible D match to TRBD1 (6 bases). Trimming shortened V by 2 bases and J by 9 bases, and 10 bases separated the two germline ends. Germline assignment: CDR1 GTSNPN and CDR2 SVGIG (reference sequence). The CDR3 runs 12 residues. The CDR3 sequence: CAWSPGHQKLFF. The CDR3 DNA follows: TGTGCCTGGAGTCCGGGACACCAAAAACTGTTTTTT.

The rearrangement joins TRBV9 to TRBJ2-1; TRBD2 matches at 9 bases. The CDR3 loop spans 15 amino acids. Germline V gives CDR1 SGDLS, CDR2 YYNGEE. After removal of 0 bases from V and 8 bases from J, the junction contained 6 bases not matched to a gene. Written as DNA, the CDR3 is TGTGCCAGCAGCGTAGTTAGCGGGGGTGGGGATGAGCAGTTCTTC. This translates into CASSVVSGGGDEQFF. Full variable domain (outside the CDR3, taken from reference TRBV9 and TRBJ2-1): DSGVTQTPKHLITATGQRVTLRCSPRSGDLSVYWYQQSLDQGLQFLIQYYNGEERAKGNILERFSAQQFPDLHSELNLSSLELGDSALYFCASSVVSGGGDEQFFGPGTRLTVL.

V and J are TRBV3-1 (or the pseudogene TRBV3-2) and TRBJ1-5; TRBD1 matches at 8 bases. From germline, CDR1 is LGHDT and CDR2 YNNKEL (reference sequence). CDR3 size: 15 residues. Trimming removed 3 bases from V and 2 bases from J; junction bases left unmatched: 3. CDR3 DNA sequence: TGTGCCAGCAGCCACGGGACAGGAGGCAATCAGCCCCAGCATTTT. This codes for CASSHGTGGNQPQHF.

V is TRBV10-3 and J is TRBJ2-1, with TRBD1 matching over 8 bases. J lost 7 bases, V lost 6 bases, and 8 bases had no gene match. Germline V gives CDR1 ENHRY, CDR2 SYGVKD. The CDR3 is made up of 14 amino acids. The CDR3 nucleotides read TGTGCCATCAGCGGACAGGGTAGGGATAATGAGCAGTTCTTC. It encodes CAISGQGRDNEQFF.

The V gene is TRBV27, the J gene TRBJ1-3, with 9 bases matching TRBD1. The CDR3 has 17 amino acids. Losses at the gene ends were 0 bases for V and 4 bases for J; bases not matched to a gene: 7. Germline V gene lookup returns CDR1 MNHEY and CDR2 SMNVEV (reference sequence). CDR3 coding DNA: TGTGCCAGCAGTTTATCGGCCGGGACAGGGTCGGGAAACACCATATATTTT. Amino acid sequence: CASSLSAGTGSGNTIYF.

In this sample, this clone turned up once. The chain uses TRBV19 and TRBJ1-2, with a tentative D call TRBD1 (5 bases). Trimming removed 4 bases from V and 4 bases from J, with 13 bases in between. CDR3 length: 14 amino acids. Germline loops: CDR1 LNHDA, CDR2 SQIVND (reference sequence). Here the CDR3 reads CASSNQGGSYGYTF. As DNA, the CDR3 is TGTGCCAGTAGTAACCAGGGCGGAAGCTATGGCTACACCTTC.

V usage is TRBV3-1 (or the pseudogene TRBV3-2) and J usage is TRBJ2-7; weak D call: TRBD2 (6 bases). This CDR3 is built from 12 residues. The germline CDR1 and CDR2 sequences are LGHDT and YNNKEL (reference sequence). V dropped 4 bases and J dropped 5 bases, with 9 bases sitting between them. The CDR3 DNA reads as TGTGCCAGCAGCCGATCGGGGGACGAGCAGTACTTC. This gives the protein CASSRSGDEQYF.